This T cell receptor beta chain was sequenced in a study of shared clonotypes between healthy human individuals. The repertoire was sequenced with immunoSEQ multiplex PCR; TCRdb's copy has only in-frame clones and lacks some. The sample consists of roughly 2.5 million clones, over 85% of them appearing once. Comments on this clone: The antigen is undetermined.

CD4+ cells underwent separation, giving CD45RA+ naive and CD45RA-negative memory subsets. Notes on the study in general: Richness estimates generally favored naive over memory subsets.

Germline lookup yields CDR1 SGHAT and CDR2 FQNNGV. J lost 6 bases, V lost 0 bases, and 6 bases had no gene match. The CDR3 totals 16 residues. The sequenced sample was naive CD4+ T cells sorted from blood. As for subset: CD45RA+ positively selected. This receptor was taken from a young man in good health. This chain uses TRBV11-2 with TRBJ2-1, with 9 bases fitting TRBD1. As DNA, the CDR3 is TGTGCCAGCAGCTTAGAAGGGAACAGGGGGCTCAATGAGCAGTTCTTC. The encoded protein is CASSLEGNRGLNEQFF.